The 6 T cell receptor beta chains listed next were all sequenced from one sample in a study of blood T cell repertoires in COVID-19. Some clones are missing from TCRdb's copy, which holds only in-frame ones; the method was immunoSEQ multiplex PCR. The table has some 220,000 clones, 75% to 85% seen once; the top ten hold over 0.95%. The sample taken for sequencing was peripheral blood. These receptors were obtained from a woman aged 25 to 39 with COVID-19, enrolled during active disease.

The chain combines TRBV5-1 with TRBJ2-2; the D gene is possibly TRBD1 (6 bases). In germline, CDR1 is SGHRS, CDR2 YFSETQ. The CDR3 has 14 amino acids. Deletions cut 4 bases from V and 8 bases from J, with 15 bases between. The CDR3 bases are TGCGCCAGCAGCCCCCGAGGGGGTACTGGGGAGCTGTTTTTT. It encodes CASSPRGGTGELFF.

The genes are TRBV7-9 and TRBJ2-3, with 9 bases fitting TRBD2. The CDR3 consists of 16 residues. V trimming: 5 bases; J trimming: 4 bases; junction bases outside the gene matches: 10. CDR1 SEHNR and CDR2 FQNEAQ come from the germline V gene (reference sequence). The CDR3 protein is CASSHLAGARADTQYF. CDR3 bases: TGTGCCAGCAGCCATTTAGCGGGAGCGCGGGCAGATACGCAGTATTTT. Supplemented by reference TRBV7-9 and TRBJ2-3, the full variable domain reads DTGVSQNPRHKITKRGQNVTFRCDPISEHNRLYWYRQTLGQGPEFLTYFQNEAQLEKSRLLSDRFSAERPKGSFSTLEIQRTEQGDSAMYLCASSHLAGARADTQYFGPGTRLTVL.

The chain links TRBV24-1 to TRBJ2-2, with 13 nucleotides matching TRBD2. The CDR3 is made up of 16 amino acids. From germline, CDR1 is KGHDR and CDR2 SFDVKD. After removal of 4 bases from V and 7 bases from J, the junction contained 5 bases not matched to a gene. The CDR3: CATSDPGLAGDGELFF. Here the CDR3 DNA reads TGTGCCACCAGTGACCCCGGACTAGCGGGGGACGGGGAGCTGTTTTTT.

The J gene is TRBJ1-5, the V gene TRBV5-6, with D possibly TRBD1 on 5 matching bases. Germline CDR1 and CDR2: SGHDT and YYEEEE. Trimming pared 3 bases from V and 0 bases from J, leaving 16 bases between. This CDR3 is 17 amino acids long. The CDR3 spells CASSSGEQRLSNQPQHF. The CDR3 DNA reads TGTGCCAGCAGCTCGGGGGAACAGCGACTTAGCAATCAGCCCCAGCATTTT.

The chain links TRBV9 to TRBJ1-1; D call uncertain. The ends were cut back, 4 bases at V and 1 base at J, with 8 bases in the middle. CDR1 and CDR2 (germline): SGDLS, YYNGEE. The CDR3 is 13 residues long. For the CDR3, the DNA is TGTGCCAGCAGCCCCGGGTCGAACACTGAAGCTTTCTTT. This encodes CASSPGSNTEAFF.

V gene TRBV7-8 combines with J gene TRBJ2-3, with TRBD2 matching 9 bases. The CDR3 sequence is 20 residues long. CDR1 and CDR2 (germline): SGHVS, FQNEAQ. With 3 bases clipped from V and 5 bases from J, the junction kept 21 bases outside the gene matches. CDR3 in amino acids: CASSFQGSGLAGGRGDTQYF. CDR3 bases: TGTGCCAGCAGCTTTCAGGGATCCGGACTCGCGGGGGGGCGGGGAGATACGCAGTATTTT.